This TCR beta chain was found in a study of neurological immune-mediated disorders. Study observations and caveats: TCR-beta repertoires seemed private in all groups, with no expanded CDR3 amino acid sequences shared. One cluster of related CDR3 sequences contained, by phylogenetic grouping, the repertoires of 18 of 34 multiple sclerosis patients and formed a possible signature.

Many counts were recorded for this clonotype. Its target is unknown. TCRdb reanalysed the 5' RACE reads using MiXCR and keeps one entry per CDR3 protein. The sample has approximately 44,000 distinct CDR3 sequences; more than 5% are singletons. The source is a woman aged 18-30 years with multiple sclerosis. The sample comprised CD4+ T cells from blood.

This chain's CDR3 is CASSLEPAATSTDTQYF. In DNA form, the CDR3 reads TGCGCCAGCAGCTTGGAACCCGCGGCTACTAGCACAGATACGCAGTATTTT. The J gene is TRBJ2-3, the V gene TRBV5-1; D is ambiguous. V shed 0 bases and J shed 0 bases, with 14 bases lying between them. In germline, CDR1 is SGHRS, CDR2 YFSETQ. The CDR3 totals 17 residues.